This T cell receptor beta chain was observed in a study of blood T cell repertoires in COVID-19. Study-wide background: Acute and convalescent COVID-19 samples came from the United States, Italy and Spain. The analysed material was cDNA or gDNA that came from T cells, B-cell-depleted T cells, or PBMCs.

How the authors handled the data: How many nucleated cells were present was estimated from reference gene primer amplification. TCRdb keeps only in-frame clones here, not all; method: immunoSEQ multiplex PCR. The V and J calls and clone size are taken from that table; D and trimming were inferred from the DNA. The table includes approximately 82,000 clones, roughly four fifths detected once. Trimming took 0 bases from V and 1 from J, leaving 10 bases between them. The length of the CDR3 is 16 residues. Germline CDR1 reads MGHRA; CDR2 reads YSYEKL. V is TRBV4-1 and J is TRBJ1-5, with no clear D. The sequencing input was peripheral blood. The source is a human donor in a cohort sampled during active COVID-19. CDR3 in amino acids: CASSQELTRSNQPQHF. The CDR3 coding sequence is TGCGCCAGCAGCCAAGAATTGACGAGGAGCAATCAGCCCCAGCATTTT.